The 10 T cell receptor beta chains in this list originate from one sample, sequenced in a study of T cell changes during pregnancy in multiple sclerosis. Generated by immunoSEQ multiplex PCR, the TCRdb table keeps only in-frame clones and is missing some. The data hold tens of thousands of clones, with more than 75% observed a single time. The material sequenced was CD8+ T cells from peripheral blood mononuclear cells, taken before pregnancy. These receptors all stem from a female donor with multiple sclerosis, enrolled in a pregnancy study.

This clone was observed a few times. The V call is TRBV27, the J call TRBJ1-5; 9 nucleotides match TRBD1. V was clipped by 4 bases and J by 4 bases; unmatched bases: 5. This CDR3 has 15 amino acids. Germline-derived CDR1 and CDR2 are MNHEY and SMNVEV (reference sequence). In DNA, the CDR3 is TGTGCCAGCAGTTGGTCCGGGACAGGGAATCAGCCCCAGCATTTT. It yields the protein CASSWSGTGNQPQHF.

The rearrangement uses TRBV15 and TRBJ1-2; D might be TRBD1 (5 bases). This CDR3 region has 16 residues. The germline V and J ends were trimmed by 0 bases and 4 bases, with 15 bases remaining between them. The germline CDR1 and CDR2 sequences are LNHNV and YYDKDF (reference sequence). CDR3 amino acids: CATSRDRGSFVYGYTF. DNA of the CDR3: TGTGCCACCAGCAGAGATCGGGGGTCGTTTGTCTATGGCTACACCTTC.

This chain connects TRBV4-3 to TRBJ2-7, with 9 nucleotides matching TRBD1. Germline V gene sequence: CDR1 LGHNA, CDR2 YSLEER. The V gene end was trimmed by 4 bases and the J gene end by 2 bases; junction bases not matched to a gene: 6. The CDR3 consists of 15 residues. CDR3: CASSRTGTGPYEQYF. The CDR3 DNA follows: TGCGCCAGCAGCCGAACCGGGACAGGGCCCTACGAGCAGTACTTC.

The rearrangement uses TRBV7-9 and TRBJ1-6, with 8 bases that match TRBD1. Germline V gene lookup returns CDR1 SEHNR and CDR2 FQNEAQ (reference sequence). Germline trimming cut 8 bases from V and 8 bases from J; bases unmatched to any gene: 8. The CDR3 is 14 residues long. The CDR3 region is CASRPGTGYSPLHF. As DNA, the CDR3 is TGTGCCAGCCGACCCGGGACAGGTTATTCACCCCTCCACTTT.

The rearrangement uses TRBV7-9 and TRBJ2-7, with 10 bases identical to TRBD1. The V segment lost 4 bases and the J segment 4 bases; nucleotides outside the gene matches: 7. CDR1 SEHNR and CDR2 FQNEAQ come from the germline V gene (reference sequence). CDR3 length: 15 residues. As DNA, the CDR3 is TGTGCCAGCAGCTCGGAGGACAGGGGGAGTTACGAGCAGTACTTC. Protein product: CASSSEDRGSYEQYF.

A single count supports this clone. This chain uses TRBV4-2 with TRBJ2-1, with TRBD1 as a possible D gene (5 bases). CDR3 size: 13 residues. Germline V gene data show CDR1 as LGHNA and CDR2 as YNFKEQ. The ends were cut back, 2 bases at V and 7 bases at J, with 9 bases in the middle. In nucleotides, the CDR3 is TGTGCCAGCAGCCAAAGTCAGGGAAATGAGCAGTTCTTC. This codes for CASSQSQGNEQFF.

The V and J genes are TRBV7-9 and TRBJ1-5; weak D call: TRBD1 (6 bases). Trimming left V 4 bases short and J 6 bases short, with 22 bases between. This CDR3 spans 17 amino acids. Germline CDR1 and CDR2: SEHNR and FQNEAQ (reference sequence). The CDR3, as DNA: TGTGCCAGCAGCTCAAACCCGACAGGAGCCGGCGCTCAGCCCCAGCATTTT. It is translated as CASSSNPTGAGAQPQHF. Complete variable domain (other parts from reference TRBV7-9 and TRBJ1-5): DTGVSQNPRHKITKRGQNVTFRCDPISEHNRLYWYRQTLGQGPEFLTYFQNEAQLEKSRLLSDRFSAERPKGSFSTLEIQRTEQGDSAMYLCASSSNPTGAGAQPQHFGDGTRLSIL.

The J gene is TRBJ1-5, the V gene TRBV4-1; D unresolved. This CDR3 has 13 amino acids. CDR1 MGHRA and CDR2 YSYEKL come from the germline V gene. V lost 2 bases and J 4 bases, leaving 6 bases between the germline ends. The CDR3 loop is CASSQTENQPQHF. CDR3 nucleotide sequence: TGCGCCAGCAGCCAAACAGAAAATCAGCCCCAGCATTTT.

This chain links TRBV7-9 with TRBJ1-1, with TRBD1 as a possible D gene (6 bases). This CDR3 is 13 amino acids long. The V end lost 5 bases, the J end lost 6 bases, and 13 bases lay between the germline ends. The germline CDR1 and CDR2 sequences are SEHNR and FQNEAQ (reference sequence). CDR3 loop: CASSVGGEPEAFF. The CDR3 nucleotides are TGTGCCAGCAGCGTAGGGGGGGAGCCTGAAGCTTTCTTT.

V is TRBV11-1 and J is TRBJ1-2, with D possibly TRBD1 on 6 matching bases. The CDR3 runs to 16 residues. In germline, CDR1 is SGHAT, CDR2 FQDESV (reference sequence). Trimming pared 2 bases from V and 6 bases from J, leaving 19 bases between. CDR3 in DNA: TGTGCCAGCAGCTTATCCCGGACAGTTGTCGTCGATGGCTACACCTTC. It translates to CASSLSRTVVVDGYTF. Based on the CDR3 plus reference TRBV11-1 and TRBJ1-2, the full variable domain is EAEVAQSPRYKITEKSQAVAFWCDPISGHATLYWYRQILGQGPELLVQFQDESVVDDSQLPKDRFSAERLKGVDSTLKIQPAELGDSAMYLCASSLSRTVVVDGYTFGSGTRLTVV.